The 8 T cell receptor beta chains below all came from one sample that was sequenced in a study of shared clonotypes between healthy human individuals. Generated by immunoSEQ multiplex PCR, the TCRdb table keeps only in-frame clones and is missing some. The table records some 2,500,000 clones, 80% to 95% of them present only once. The sample comprised naive CD4+ T cells from PBMCs. Subset meaning: CD45RA+ positively selected. The receptors derive from a man younger than 35 in good health. Some clones in this sample may be carry-over from other donors' samples.

The chain carries TRBV7-9 and TRBJ2-1; D may be TRBD1 or TRBD2 (5 bases each). CDR3 size: 16 residues. Trimming left V 3 bases short and J 10 bases short, with 22 bases between. CDR1 SEHNR and CDR2 FQNEAQ come from the germline V gene (reference sequence). The DNA of the CDR3 is TGTGCCAGCAGCTTGAGGGCATCCGAGGCCGGACACGAGCAGTTCTTC. Translation: CASSLRASEAGHEQFF. The full variable domain, with the rest looked up from reference TRBV7-9 and TRBJ2-1, is DTGVSQNPRHKITKRGQNVTFRCDPISEHNRLYWYRQTLGQGPEFLTYFQNEAQLEKSRLLSDRFSAERPKGSFSTLEIQRTEQGDSAMYLCASSLRASEAGHEQFFGPGTRLTVL.

Only one count was recorded for this clone. V and J are TRBV6-1 and TRBJ2-7; D is perhaps TRBD1 (5 bases). The CDR3 is made up of 14 amino acids. V lost 2 bases to trimming and J lost 3 bases, with 11 bases between them. Per the germline V gene, CDR1 is MNHNS and CDR2 is SASEGT. The chain's CDR3 is CASSERREFYEQYF. In nucleotides, the CDR3 is TGTGCCAGCAGTGAACGCAGGGAATTCTACGAGCAGTACTTC.

In the case of this clone: This specimen includes other DNA sequences encoding the same CDR3. The CDR3 region has the DNA TGTGCCAGCAGTGAAGCTCCCTACGAGCAGTACTTC. As protein: CASSEAPYEQYF. The gene calls are TRBV2 and TRBJ2-7, with D uncertain. The CDR3 has 12 amino acids. Germline CDR1 reads SNHLY; CDR2 reads FYNNEI. The V end lost 0 bases, the J end lost 2 bases, and 2 bases lay between the germline ends.

V gene TRBV19 combines with J gene TRBJ1-3; D is unresolved. V gave up 10 bases and J gave up 4 bases, with 11 bases separating them. There are 12 residues in the CDR3. Germline CDR1 reads LNHDA; CDR2 reads SQIVND (reference sequence). In DNA, the CDR3 is TGTGCCACCGCTAATAGGGGAAACACCATATATTTT. This translates into CATANRGNTIYF. Variable domain in full (rest from reference TRBV19 and TRBJ1-3): DGGITQSPKYLFRKEGQNVTLSCEQNLNHDAMYWYRQDPGQGLRLIYYSQIVNDFQKGDIAEGYSVSREKKESFPLTVTSAQKNPTAFYLCATANRGNTIYFGEGSWLTVV.

The chain employs TRBV9 and TRBJ1-4, with D unresolved. V was cut by 4 bases and J by 4 bases, with 14 bases left in between. The germline V gene has CDR1 SGDLS and CDR2 YYNGEE. The CDR3 covers 15 residues. The CDR3 loop is CASSSAGGVNEKLFF. The CDR3 DNA reads as TGTGCCAGCAGCTCCGCCGGCGGGGTTAATGAAAAACTGTTTTTT.

The chain employs TRBV5-1 and TRBJ2-2; D is possibly TRBD1 (6 bases). This CDR3 is 17 amino acids long. V lost 1 base and J 3 bases, leaving 16 bases between the germline ends. The V gene's germline CDR1 is SGHRS and CDR2 YFSETQ. This chain's CDR3 is CASSLIPRGDDTGELFF. CDR3 DNA: TGCGCCAGCAGCTTGATTCCCAGGGGAGATGACACCGGGGAGCTGTTTTTT.

V and J are TRBV10-3 and TRBJ2-7; TRBD2 agrees at 9 bases. V gave up 6 bases and J gave up 3 bases; unmatched junction bases: 9. CDR3 length: 15 residues. CDR1 and CDR2 from the germline V gene are ENHRY and SYGVKD. The CDR3, as DNA: TGTGCCATCAGACCGAATAGCGGGAGTCTCTACGAGCAGTACTTC. This translates into CAIRPNSGSLYEQYF.

The CDR3 DNA is TGTGCCATCAGACCGGACAGGGACACCTATGGCTACACCTTC. It is translated as CAIRPDRDTYGYTF. This sequence joins TRBV10-3 and TRBJ1-2; 8 bases align to TRBD1. The CDR3 runs 14 residues. J was trimmed by 4 bases and V by 6 bases; bases with no gene match: 7. CDR1 and CDR2 from the germline V gene are ENHRY and SYGVKD.